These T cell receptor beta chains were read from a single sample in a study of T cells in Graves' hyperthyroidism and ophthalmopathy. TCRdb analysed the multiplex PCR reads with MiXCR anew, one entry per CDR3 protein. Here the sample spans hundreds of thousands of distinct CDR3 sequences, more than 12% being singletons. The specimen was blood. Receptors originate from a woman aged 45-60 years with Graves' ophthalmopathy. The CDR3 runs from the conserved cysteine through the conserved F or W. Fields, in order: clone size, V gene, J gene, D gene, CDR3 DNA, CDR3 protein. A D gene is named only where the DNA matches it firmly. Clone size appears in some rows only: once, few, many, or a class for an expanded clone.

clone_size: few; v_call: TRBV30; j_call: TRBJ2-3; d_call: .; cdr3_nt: TGTGCCTCCGCGATTGGTGCAGATACGCAGTATTTT; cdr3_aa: CASAIGADTQYF
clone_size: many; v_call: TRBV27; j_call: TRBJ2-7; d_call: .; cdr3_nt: TGTGCCAGCACCTCGGACTTGAACTACGAGCAGTACTTC; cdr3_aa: CASTSDLNYEQYF
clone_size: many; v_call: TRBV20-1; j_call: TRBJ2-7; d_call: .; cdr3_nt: TGCAGTGCTAGATCGGACCGAGGTGCCTACGAGCAGTACTTC; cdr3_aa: CSARSDRGAYEQYF
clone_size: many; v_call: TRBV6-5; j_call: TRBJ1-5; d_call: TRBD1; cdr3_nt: TGTGCCAGCAGTTACTCAGGGGGCTCGGCTAATCAGCCCCAGCATTTT; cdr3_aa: CASSYSGGSANQPQHF
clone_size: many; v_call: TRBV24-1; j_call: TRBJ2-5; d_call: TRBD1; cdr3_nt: TGTGCCACCAGTGACCCCGGGACAGGGACACAAGAGACCCAGTACTTC; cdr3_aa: CATSDPGTGTQETQYF
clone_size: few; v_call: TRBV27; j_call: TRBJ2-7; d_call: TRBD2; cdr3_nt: TGTGCCAGCAGTTACCATCCGACTAGCGGGAGATACGAGCAGTACTTC; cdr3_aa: CASSYHPTSGRYEQYF
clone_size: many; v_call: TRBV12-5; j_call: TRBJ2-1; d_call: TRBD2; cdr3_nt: TGTGCTAGTGGTTTGGGGCTAGCGGGAGTCTACAATGAGCAGTTCTTC; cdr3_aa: CASGLGLAGVYNEQFF
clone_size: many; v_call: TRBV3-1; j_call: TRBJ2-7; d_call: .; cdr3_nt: TGTGCCAGCAGCCGCAGGGGAAGCTCCTACGAGCAGTACTTC; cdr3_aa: CASSRRGSSYEQYF
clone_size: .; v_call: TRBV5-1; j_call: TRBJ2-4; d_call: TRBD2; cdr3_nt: TGCGCCAGCAGCTTGGGGGCTAGCGGGAGAGTGGGTAACATTCAGTACTTC; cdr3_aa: CASSLGASGRVGNIQYF
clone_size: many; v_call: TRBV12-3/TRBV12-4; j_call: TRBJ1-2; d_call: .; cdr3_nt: TGTGCCAGCAGTGCTTACCGGGGTTCGAGTAGAGGCTACACCTTC; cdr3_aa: CASSAYRGSSRGYTF
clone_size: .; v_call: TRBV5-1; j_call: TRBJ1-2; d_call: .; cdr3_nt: TGCGCCAGCAGCTACGGGACGGAGAACTATGGCTACACCTTC; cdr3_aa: CASSYGTENYGYTF
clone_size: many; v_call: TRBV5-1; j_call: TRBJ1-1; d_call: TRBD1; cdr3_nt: TGCGCCAGCAGCTCTAAGCCCGGGACAGGGGACACTGAAGCTTTCTTT; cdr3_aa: CASSSKPGTGDTEAFF
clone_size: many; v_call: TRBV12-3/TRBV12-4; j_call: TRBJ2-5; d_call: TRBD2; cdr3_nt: TGTGCCAGCAGTTTTAGCGGGAGGGCCCTAGAGACCCAGTACTTC; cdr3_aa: CASSFSGRALETQYF
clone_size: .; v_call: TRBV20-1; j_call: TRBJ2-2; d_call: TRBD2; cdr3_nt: TGCAGTGCTAGAGACATAGCGGGAAGCACCGGGGAGCTGTTTTTT; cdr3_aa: CSARDIAGSTGELFF
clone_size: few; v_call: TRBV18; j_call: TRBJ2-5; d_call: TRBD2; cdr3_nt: TGTGCCAGCTCACCGACTAGCGGGAGGATTTGGGAGACCCAGTACTTC; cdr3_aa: CASSPTSGRIWETQYF
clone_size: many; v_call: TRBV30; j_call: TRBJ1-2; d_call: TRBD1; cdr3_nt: TGTGCCTGGACAGGGGGGTATGGCTACACCTTC; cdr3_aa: CAWTGGYGYTF
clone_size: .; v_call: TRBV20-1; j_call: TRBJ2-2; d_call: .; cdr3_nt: TGCAGTGCTAGAGATCAGGAACTGAACACCGGGGAGCTGTTTTTT; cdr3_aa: CSARDQELNTGELFF
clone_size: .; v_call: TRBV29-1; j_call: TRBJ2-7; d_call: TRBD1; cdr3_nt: TGCAGCGTTGCCGACAGGGGCGGGGTCGAGCAGTACTTC; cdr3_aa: CSVADRGGVEQYF
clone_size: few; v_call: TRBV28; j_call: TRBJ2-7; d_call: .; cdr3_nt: TGTGCCAGCAGTTTAACAGGGTTCCACGAGCAGTACTTC; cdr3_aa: CASSLTGFHEQYF
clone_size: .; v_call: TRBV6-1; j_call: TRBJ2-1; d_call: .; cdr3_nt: TGTGCCAGCAAACAGACAGAATACAATGAGCAGTTCTTC; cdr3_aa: CASKQTEYNEQFF
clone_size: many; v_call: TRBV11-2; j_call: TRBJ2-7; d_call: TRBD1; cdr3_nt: TGTGCCAGCAGCTCGATACGGGACAGGGACTACGAGCAGTACTTC; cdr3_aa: CASSSIRDRDYEQYF
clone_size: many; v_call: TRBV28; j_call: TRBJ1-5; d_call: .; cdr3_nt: TGTGCCAGCAGTTTATTGCGCTCAGAGGGAAATCAGCCCCAGCATTTT; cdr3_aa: CASSLLRSEGNQPQHF
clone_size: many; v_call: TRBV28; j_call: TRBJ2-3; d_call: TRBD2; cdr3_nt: TGTGCCAGCAGTTGGCCATCACTAGCGGGAGGTAGCACAGATACGCAGTATTTT; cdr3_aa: CASSWPSLAGGSTDTQYF
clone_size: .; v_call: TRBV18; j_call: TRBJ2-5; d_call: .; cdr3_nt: TGTGCCAGCTCTCTCCGATGGGTAGAAGAGACCCAGTACTTC; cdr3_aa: CASSLRWVEETQYF
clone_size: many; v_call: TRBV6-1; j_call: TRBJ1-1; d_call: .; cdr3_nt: TGTGCCAGCAGTGTTGTGGGTCCCACTGAAGCTTTCTTT; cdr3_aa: CASSVVGPTEAFF
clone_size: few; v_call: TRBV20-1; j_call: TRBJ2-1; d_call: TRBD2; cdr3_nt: TGCAGTGCTAGAGAAGGTAGCGGGAGGGCCTTTAGCTCCTACAATGAGCAGTTCTTC; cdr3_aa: CSAREGSGRAFSSYNEQFF
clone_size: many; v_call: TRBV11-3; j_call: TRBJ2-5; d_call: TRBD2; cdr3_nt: TGTGCCAGCAGCCTACGGGGGGTTAAAGAGACCCAGTACTTC; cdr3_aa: CASSLRGVKETQYF
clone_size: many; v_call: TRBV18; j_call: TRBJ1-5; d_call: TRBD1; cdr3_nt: TGTGCCAGCTCAGCTCCGGGACAGGGAGCCAATCAGCCCCAGCATTTT; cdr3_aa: CASSAPGQGANQPQHF
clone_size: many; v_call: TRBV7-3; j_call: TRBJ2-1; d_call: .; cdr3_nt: TGTGCCAGCAGCTTAACTTCGGGGGCGGGAGACAATGAGCAGTTCTTC; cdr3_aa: CASSLTSGAGDNEQFF
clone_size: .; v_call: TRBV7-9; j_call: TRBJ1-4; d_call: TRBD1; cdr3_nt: TGTGCCAGCAGACTGACAGGGGGGGCAACTAATGAAAAACTGTTTTTT; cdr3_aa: CASRLTGGATNEKLFF
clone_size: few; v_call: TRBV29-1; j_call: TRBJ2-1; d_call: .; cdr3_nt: TGCAGCGTCCGCTGGGACACCTACAATGAGCAGTTCTTC; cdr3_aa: CSVRWDTYNEQFF
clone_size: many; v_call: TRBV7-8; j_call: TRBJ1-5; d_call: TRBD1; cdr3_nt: TGTGCCAGCAGTTTAGGGACAGGGGTTAATCAGCCCCAGCATTTT; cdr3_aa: CASSLGTGVNQPQHF
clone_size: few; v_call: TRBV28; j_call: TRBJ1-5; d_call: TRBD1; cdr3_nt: TGTGCCAGCAGGGTTACAGGGGTAATTCAGCCCCAGCATTTT; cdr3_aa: CASRVTGVIQPQHF
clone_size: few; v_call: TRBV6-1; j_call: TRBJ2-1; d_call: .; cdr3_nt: TGTGCCAGCACCCCGGAGGGGGAATCCTACAATGAGCAGTTCTTC; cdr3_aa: CASTPEGESYNEQFF
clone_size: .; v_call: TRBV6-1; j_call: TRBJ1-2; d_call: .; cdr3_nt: TGTGCCAGCAGTGAACGGCTAAGTTCCTATGGCTACACCTTC; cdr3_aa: CASSERLSSYGYTF
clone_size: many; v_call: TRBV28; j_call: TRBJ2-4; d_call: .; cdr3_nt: TGTGCCAGCAGTTTAGGGGAGGGGGCGTTTTACATTCAGTACTTC; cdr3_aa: CASSLGEGAFYIQYF
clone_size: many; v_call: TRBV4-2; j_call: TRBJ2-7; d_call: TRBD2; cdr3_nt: TGTGCCAGCAGCCAAGAAACGCGGGAGAGGTACGAGCAGTACTTC; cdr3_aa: CASSQETRERYEQYF
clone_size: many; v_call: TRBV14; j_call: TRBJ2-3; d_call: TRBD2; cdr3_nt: TGTGCCAGCAGCCATGTGGGAGGGCCTTCAGATACGCAGTATTTT; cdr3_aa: CASSHVGGPSDTQYF
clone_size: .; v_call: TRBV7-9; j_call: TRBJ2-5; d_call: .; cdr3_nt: TGTGCCAGCAGCTTAGATAGCGGCAGGGTTGAGACCCAGTACTTC; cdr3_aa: CASSLDSGRVETQYF
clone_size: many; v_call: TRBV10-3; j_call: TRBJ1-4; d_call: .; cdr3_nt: TGTGCCATCAGTGAGTTGGACCGCGGAGGTGAAAAACTGTTTTTT; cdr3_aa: CAISELDRGGEKLFF
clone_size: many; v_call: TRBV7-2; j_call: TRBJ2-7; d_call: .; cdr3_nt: TGTGCCAGCAGCACGGGACTTATCTACGAGCAGTACTTC; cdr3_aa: CASSTGLIYEQYF
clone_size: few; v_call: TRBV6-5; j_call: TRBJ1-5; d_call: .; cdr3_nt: TGTGCCAGCAGTTACGCCGATGCGGGGCCCCAGCATTTT; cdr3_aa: CASSYADAGPQHF
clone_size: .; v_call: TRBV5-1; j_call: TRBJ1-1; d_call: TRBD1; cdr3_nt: TGCGCCAGCAGCGAATTGACAGGGGACACTGAAGCTTTCTTT; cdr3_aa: CASSELTGDTEAFF
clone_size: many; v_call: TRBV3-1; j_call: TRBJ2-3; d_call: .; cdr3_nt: TGTGCCAGCAGCCAAGCTGGATCTGATACGCAGTATTTT; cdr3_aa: CASSQAGSDTQYF
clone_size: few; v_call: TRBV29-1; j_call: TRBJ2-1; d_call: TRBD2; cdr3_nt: TGCAGCGTTGCGCCAGCGGGGCACAATGAGCAGTTCTTC; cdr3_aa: CSVAPAGHNEQFF
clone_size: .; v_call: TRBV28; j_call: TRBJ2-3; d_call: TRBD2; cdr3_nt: TGTGCCAGCAGTCCGACCCGGGGAGCGGGGGCCCCAGATACGCAGTATTTT; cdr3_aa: CASSPTRGAGAPDTQYF
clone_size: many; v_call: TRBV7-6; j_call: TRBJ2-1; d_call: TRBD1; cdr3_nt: TGTGCCAGCAGCCTCGGACAGGGTCGAAATGAGCAGTTCTTC; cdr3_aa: CASSLGQGRNEQFF
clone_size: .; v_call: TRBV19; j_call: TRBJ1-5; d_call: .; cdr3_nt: TGTGCCAGTAGTATCCCCAGCGGGGGGTATGGCAATCAGCCCCAGCATTTT; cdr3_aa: CASSIPSGGYGNQPQHF
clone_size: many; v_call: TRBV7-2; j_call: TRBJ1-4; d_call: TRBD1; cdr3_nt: TGTGCCAGCAGCCCCGGGACAGGGGGAACTAATGAAAAACTGTTTTTT; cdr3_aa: CASSPGTGGTNEKLFF
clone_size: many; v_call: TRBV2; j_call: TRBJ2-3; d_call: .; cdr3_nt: TGTGCCAGCAGTGCCAGGGGAGGTACAGATACGCAGTATTTT; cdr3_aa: CASSARGGTDTQYF
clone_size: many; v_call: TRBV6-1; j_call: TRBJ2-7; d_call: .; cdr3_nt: TGTGCCACCAAGTTTAGAGGGGTCGGCTACGAGCAGTACTTC; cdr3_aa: CATKFRGVGYEQYF
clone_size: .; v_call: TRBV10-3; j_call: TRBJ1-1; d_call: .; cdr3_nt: TGTGCCATCAGTGAACAGGGTCGCACTGAAGCTTTCTTT; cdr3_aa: CAISEQGRTEAFF
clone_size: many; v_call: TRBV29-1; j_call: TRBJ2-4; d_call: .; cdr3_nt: TGCAGCGTTACGACCCAGGGGGGGATTATAGCCAAAAACATTCAGTACTTC; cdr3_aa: CSVTTQGGIIAKNIQYF
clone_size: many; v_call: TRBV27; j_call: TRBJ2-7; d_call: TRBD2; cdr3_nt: TGTGCCAGCAGTTTGGTTTTGGGGACTAGCGCCTACGAGCAGTACTTC; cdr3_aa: CASSLVLGTSAYEQYF
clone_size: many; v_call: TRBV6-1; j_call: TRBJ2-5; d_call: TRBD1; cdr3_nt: TGTGCCAGCAGTCAAACACCCTGGGACAGGGGTTTAGAGGAGACCCAGTACTTC; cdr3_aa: CASSQTPWDRGLEETQYF
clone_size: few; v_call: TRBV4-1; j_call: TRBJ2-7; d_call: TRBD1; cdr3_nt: TGCGCCAGCAGCCAAGTTCCGGGACAGCTCTACGAGCAGTACTTC; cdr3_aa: CASSQVPGQLYEQYF